One and the same sample provided the 6 T cell receptor beta chains below, sequenced in a study of shared clonotypes between healthy human individuals. Clones were sequenced by immunoSEQ multiplex PCR, and TCRdb holds only the in-frame ones, with some missing. The data hold 900,000 to 1,200,000 clones, with about 80% observed a single time. Specimen: memory CD4+ T cells from PBMCs. Noted subset: CD45RA-negative fraction. The receptor set was obtained from a man between 18 and 29 years old in good health. Some clones in this sample may be carry-over from other donors' samples.

CDR3 sequence reads: CASSDAGSTDTQYF. CDR3 coding DNA: TGCGCCAGCAGTGACGCGGGATCCACAGATACGCAGTATTTT. The chain recombines TRBV10-2 with TRBJ2-3, with a possible D match to TRBD2 (6 bases). Trimming took 3 bases from V and 2 from J, leaving 9 bases between them. Germline CDR1 and CDR2: WSHSY and SAAADI. The CDR3 length is 14 residues.

This chain links TRBV7-3 with TRBJ1-1; no clear D gene. The CDR3 sequence is 13 residues long. V was cut by 7 bases and J by 3 bases, with 12 bases left in between. Germline V gene lookup returns CDR1 SGHTA and CDR2 FQGTGA. The CDR3 sequence is CASKGRSDTEAFF. CDR3 DNA sequence: TGTGCCAGCAAAGGCAGGTCGGACACTGAAGCTTTCTTT.

CDR3 DNA sequence: TGTGCCAGCTATTCCAGGGTACTCTCTGGAAACACCATATATTTT. Amino acids: CASYSRVLSGNTIYF. The V call is TRBV28, the J call TRBJ1-3; tentative D call: TRBD1 (5 bases). The CDR3 is 15 amino acids. Per the germline V gene, CDR1 is MDHEN and CDR2 is SYDVKM. Trimming removed 8 bases from V and 0 bases from J, with 14 bases in between.

The rearrangement links TRBV4-2 to TRBJ2-3; 7 bases line up with TRBD2. Trimming removed 4 bases from V and 3 bases from J; junction bases left unmatched: 4. Germline CDR1 and CDR2: LGHNA and YNFKEQ. The CDR3 has 14 residues. The CDR3 bases are TGTGCCAGCAGCCGAAGCGGGACGACAGATACGCAGTATTTT. It translates to CASSRSGTTDTQYF.

In its sample, this clone was seen a few times. The J gene is TRBJ1-2, the V gene TRBV5-1, with D unresolved. The ends were cut back, 2 bases at V and 8 bases at J, with 13 bases in the middle. Per the germline V gene, CDR1 is SGHRS and CDR2 is YFSETQ. The CDR3 is 13 amino acids. CDR3 bases: TGCGCCAGCAGCTTCCAAGAAGGAGGAGGCTACACCTTC. Translated: CASSFQEGGGYTF.

V usage is TRBV5-1 and J usage is TRBJ2-7; no definite D call. Trimming removed 0 bases at V and 2 bases at J, with 9 bases between. Germline CDR1 reads SGHRS; CDR2 reads YFSETQ. CDR3 length: 14 amino acids. The CDR3 protein is CASSLEAPPYEQYF. The DNA for the CDR3 is TGCGCCAGCAGCTTGGAGGCTCCACCCTACGAGCAGTACTTC.